The text below deals with one T cell receptor beta chain. A sample-barcoded 5' primer and a J-beta primer mix were used in a second PCR of roughly 6 to 12 cycles. Tags on each cDNA molecule came from a template-switch adaptor with 12 random nucleotides. Each CDR3 protein gets one entry after TCRdb re-called the 5' RACE reads with MiXCR. The sample carries approximately 1,700,000 distinct CDR3 sequences, roughly two fifths recorded once. The CDR3 contains 11 residues. Trimming cost V 4 bases and J 3 bases, with 6 bases left between them. From germline, CDR1 is SQVTM and CDR2 ANQGSEA. The data are from a study of blood T cells in healthy people across ages.

Sequencing was performed on blood. The chain combines TRBV29-1 with TRBJ1-1; D not resolved. The sequence came from a human donor in good health. The CDR3 reads CSVVSYTEAFF. The DNA for the CDR3 is TGCAGCGTTGTTAGTTACACTGAAGCTTTCTTT.